This T cell receptor (beta chain) derives from a study of blood T cell repertoires in COVID-19. Overall study: Whether acute or convalescent, the COVID-19 samples came from the United States, Italy and Spain. Sources were T cells, B-cell-depleted T cells, or PBMCs; the material itself was cDNA or gDNA.

Authors' analysis steps: Quantification of nucleated cells was approximated via reference gene primer amplification. Libraries were prepared by immunoSEQ multiplex PCR; TCRdb keeps only in-frame clonotypes and omits some of them. That table furnishes V, J and clone size, whereas the DNA furnished D and trimming. The sample comprises about 110,000 clones, around 86% of which are singletons, and around 8% rests with the top ten. The sequencing sample was made of peripheral blood. The sequence was collected from a man aged 65 to 79 with acute or convalescent COVID-19.

DNA of the CDR3: TGTGCCAGCCCGAAGGGAACTAGCAGCTTCTATGAGCAGTACTTC. It yields the protein CASPKGTSSFYEQYF. The chain joins TRBV21-1 to TRBJ2-7; the DNA was not compared with TRBD2, the D call given in the table. TRBV21-1 is termed a pseudogene. The CDR3 contains 15 residues.